What follows are 19 T cell receptor beta chains derived from one specimen sequenced in a study of shared clonotypes between healthy human individuals (TCRdb year 2020). Library preparation employed the immunoSEQ multiplex PCR assay. TCRdb retrieved this table from immuneACCESS and kept in-frame rearrangements only. Not all clones are present; in checked studies, unresolved V genes account for under half, and no reason is known for the remainder. The sample profile shows 2 million to 2.5 million clones; approximately 96% of them were found once. Roughly 0.13% of the sample comes from the top ten. The sample comprised naive CD4+ T cells sorted from blood. Taken with the paper, the label for cell subset or site translates to: CD45RA+ positively selected. The receptor source for this set is a man in his late teens or twenties in good health.

The chain couples TRBV29-1 to TRBJ2-5, with 7 bases identical to TRBD2. The ends lost 6 bases at V and 4 bases at J; junction bases unmatched: 11. This CDR3 region has 14 residues. Germline-derived CDR1 and CDR2 are SQVTM and ANQGSEA. CDR3 in amino acids: CSVALRLALETQYF. The CDR3 DNA reads TGCAGCGTAGCCCTTAGACTAGCTCTAGAGACCCAGTACTTC.

The CDR3 region has the DNA TGCGCCAGCAGCCAGGGACTGGCGTTCTACGAGCAGTACTTC. This encodes CASSQGLAFYEQYF. The J gene is TRBJ2-7, the V gene TRBV4-1, with D perhaps TRBD2 (6 bases). V was clipped by 3 bases and J by 3 bases, with 12 bases between them. Looked up from germline, CDR1 is MGHRA and CDR2 is YSYEKL. This CDR3 has 14 amino acids.

The V call is TRBV5-1, the J call TRBJ2-2; 9 nucleotides agree with TRBD1. J lost 5 bases, V lost 4 bases, and 3 bases had no gene match. Germline CDR1 is SGHRS and CDR2 is YFSETQ. This CDR3 spans 14 amino acids. CDR3 coding DNA: TGCGCCAGCAGCCCAGGGACAGGGACCGGGGAGCTGTTTTTT. This gives the protein CASSPGTGTGELFF.

This chain uses TRBV10-3 with TRBJ1-5; D might be TRBD1 (5 bases). V shed 3 bases and J shed 4 bases, with 19 bases lying between them. CDR3 length equals 17 residues. Germline V lookup: CDR1 ENHRY, CDR2 SYGVKD. CDR3 sequence reads: CAISESSGTKGNQPQHF. The CDR3 DNA reads TGTGCCATCAGTGAAAGTTCCGGGACGAAAGGAAATCAGCCCCAGCATTTT.

As to this clone: At the DNA level, this CDR3 is encoded by other sequences in the same sample as well. The chain recombines TRBV2 with TRBJ2-6; D gene uncertain. Germline assignment: CDR1 SNHLY and CDR2 FYNNEI. The CDR3 contains 13 residues. Trimming left V 6 bases short and J 0 bases short, with 3 bases between. In nucleotides, the CDR3 is TGTGCCAGCAGCCGCTCTGGGGCCAACGTCCTGACTTTC. It codes for CASSRSGANVLTF.

With regard to this clone: Different DNA sequences within this sample yield the same CDR3. The chain employs TRBV5-1 and TRBJ2-7; D possibly corresponds to TRBD2 (6 bases). V lost 0 bases and J lost 0, with 10 bases in between. CDR1 and CDR2 (germline): SGHRS, YFSETQ. CDR3 length equals 15 residues. The CDR3 DNA reads as TGCGCCAGCAGCTTGGTCGCGGGACCCTCCTACGAGCAGTACTTC. It specifies CASSLVAGPSYEQYF. The whole variable domain, filled in from reference TRBV5-1 and TRBJ2-7, reads KAGVTQTPRYLIKTRGQQVTLSCSPISGHRSVSWYQQTPGQGLQFLFEYFSETQRNKGNFPGRFSGRQFSNSRSEMNVSTLELGDSALYLCASSLVAGPSYEQYFGPGTRLTVT.

This clone was seen a single time. The chain couples TRBV18 to TRBJ1-4, with D perhaps matching TRBD1 (6 bases). The CDR3 runs 15 residues. The V gene's germline CDR1 is KGHSH and CDR2 LQKENI. The V end was cut by 2 bases, the J end by 7 bases, with 14 bases between. The CDR3 DNA sequence: TGTGCCAGCTCACCAAACAGGGCCTCTGGTGAAAAACTGTTTTTT. Its translation is CASSPNRASGEKLFF.

This chain connects TRBV10-3 to TRBJ2-7; 7 bases map to TRBD2. In germline, CDR1 is ENHRY, CDR2 SYGVKD. V gave up 0 bases and J gave up 2 bases; unmatched junction bases: 4. CDR3 size: 15 residues. The CDR3 protein is CAISESGGGTYEQYF. CDR3 nucleotide sequence: TGTGCCATCAGTGAGTCTGGGGGAGGGACCTACGAGCAGTACTTC.

The V and J genes are TRBV19 and TRBJ1-2; 7 nucleotides agree with TRBD1. CDR1 is LNHDA and CDR2 is SQIVND in the germline V gene (reference sequence). J lost 4 bases, V lost 5 bases, and 10 bases had no gene match. The CDR3 length is 15 residues. The chain's CDR3 is CASSDYGTDLYGYTF. The CDR3 nucleotides are TGTGCCAGTAGTGACTATGGGACAGATCTCTATGGCTACACCTTC.

This sequence joins TRBV6-4 and TRBJ1-1, with TRBD1 as a possible D gene (5 bases). V gave up 0 bases and J gave up 5 bases, with 10 bases separating them. Germline V lookup: CDR1 MRHNA, CDR2 SNTAGT. The CDR3 extends over 14 amino acids. DNA of the CDR3: TGTGCCAGCAGTGACTCAGGTGGGGCAACTGAAGCTTTCTTT. Its translation: CASSDSGGATEAFF.

This chain uses TRBV6-5 with TRBJ2-7; 7 nucleotides match TRBD1. Germline V CDR1 and CDR2: MNHEY, SVGAGI. There are 14 residues in the CDR3. The V and J ends lost 7 bases and 3 bases, in that order; junction bases with no gene match: 9. The CDR3 is CASIPGQTFYEQYF. The CDR3 region has the DNA TGTGCCAGCATCCCGGGACAGACATTCTACGAGCAGTACTTC.

V gene TRBV9 combines with J gene TRBJ1-2, with D possibly matching TRBD1 (6 bases). Germline-derived CDR1 and CDR2 are SGDLS and YYNGEE. The CDR3 covers 14 residues. Trimming pared 3 bases from V and 4 bases from J, leaving 13 bases between. The CDR3, as DNA: TGTGCCAGCAGCGCACAGGGTGCCGGCTATGGCTACACCTTC. Encoded protein: CASSAQGAGYGYTF.

The V call is TRBV25-1, the J call TRBJ1-3, with unresolved D. Trimming left V 4 bases short and J 0 bases short, with 10 bases between. This CDR3 is built from 15 residues. Germline loops: CDR1 MGHDK, CDR2 SYGVNS. The CDR3 DNA reads TGTGCCAGCAGTGCTGACTCCATCTCTGGAAACACCATATATTTT. It yields the protein CASSADSISGNTIYF.

As for this clone: Other nucleotide sequences from this sample produce the same CDR3. The chain employs TRBV7-2 and TRBJ2-4; D gene unclear. In germline, CDR1 is SGHTA, CDR2 FQGNSA. This CDR3 comprises 14 residues. V was shortened by 1 base and J by 0 bases, with 4 bases between the two germline ends. CDR3 bases: TGTGCCAGCAGCTTAGGACTAGCCAAAAACATTCAGTACTTC. Protein sequence: CASSLGLAKNIQYF.

The sample holds one count of this clone. The genes are TRBV11-2 and TRBJ1-4; the match to TRBD1 covers 7 bases. V trimming: 0 bases; J trimming: 4 bases; junction bases outside the gene matches: 8. The CDR3 has 17 residues. Germline loops: CDR1 SGHAT, CDR2 FQNNGV. DNA of the CDR3: TGTGCCAGCAGCTTAGACCGACCGACAGGGAGTAATGAAAAACTGTTTTTT. Its translation: CASSLDRPTGSNEKLFF. The full variable domain, its missing parts supplied by reference TRBV11-2 and TRBJ1-4, is EAGVAQSPRYKIIEKRQSVAFWCNPISGHATLYWYQQILGQGPKLLIQFQNNGVVDDSQLPKDRFSAERLKGVDSTLKIQPAKLEDSAVYLCASSLDRPTGSNEKLFFGSGTQLSVL.

V usage is TRBV28 and J usage is TRBJ2-5; tentative D call: TRBD1 (6 bases). Germline assignment: CDR1 MDHEN and CDR2 SYDVKM. V lost 3 bases and J 2 bases, leaving 10 bases between the germline ends. The CDR3 is made up of 14 amino acids. CDR3 region: CASSLDSLQETQYF. DNA for the CDR3: TGTGCCAGCAGTTTGGACAGTCTACAAGAGACCCAGTACTTC.

The V and J genes are TRBV4-3 and TRBJ2-6; TRBD2 aligns across 10 bases. Per germline, CDR1 LGHNA and CDR2 YSLEER. Unmatched junction bases numbered 16, after V lost 5 bases and J lost 0 bases. The CDR3 totals 21 residues. The CDR3 reads CASSLRLAGPKLNSGANVLTF. DNA for the CDR3: TGCGCCAGCAGCTTACGACTAGCGGGTCCCAAACTCAACTCTGGGGCCAACGTCCTGACTTTC.

The CDR3 protein is CASSTGRNSPLHF. CDR3 nucleotides: TGCGCCAGCTCGACGGGTAGAAATTCACCCCTCCACTTT. V and J are TRBV10-1 and TRBJ1-6; D call uncertain. The germline gives CDR1 WNHNN, CDR2 SYGVQD (reference sequence). The CDR3 length is 13 residues. Trimming removed 8 bases at V and 7 bases at J, with 12 bases between.

The CDR3 bases are TGCGCCAGCAGCCCCTCCGGACTGAATTTCAACGAGCAGTACTTC. Translation: CASSPSGLNFNEQYF. This chain connects TRBV5-1 to TRBJ2-7; D is perhaps TRBD2 (5 bases). The CDR3 is 15 amino acids. CDR1 and CDR2 from the germline V gene are SGHRS and YFSETQ. V gave up 4 bases and J gave up 5 bases, with 19 bases separating them.